The rows below give T cell receptor beta chains drawn from one sample of a study of T cell repertoires in cytomegalovirus infection. These receptors are not linked to any known antigen. TCRdb fed the reads into MiXCR, producing one record per CDR3 protein. The data hold about 220,000 distinct CDR3 sequences, with approximately 40% observed a single time. Source: CD8+ T cells from cultured PBMCs, taken from culture after CMV antigen stimulation. Source of these receptors: a human donor in good health (CMV status not recorded). Some clones in this sample may be carry-over from other donors' samples. Both conserved end residues are part of each CDR3. Each record gives: V gene, D gene, J gene, clone size, CDR3 DNA, CDR3 protein. A D gene is named only where the DNA matches it firmly. Clone size, where shown, is once, few, many, or a class for clones that have expanded.

>TRBV27|TRBD1|TRBJ1-5|few
TGTGCCAGCACCAAAGGGGGGACAGGGGTTAGCCAGCCCCAGCATTTT
CASTKGGTGVSQPQHF
>TRBV19|TRBD1|TRBJ2-7|NA
TGTGCCAGTACTCCAAGAGGGGGCCTGGGCTCCTACGAGCAGTACTTC
CASTPRGGLGSYEQYF
>TRBV20-1|TRBD2|TRBJ2-3|NA
TGCAGTGCATCCTTAAAACAGCGGGGGGGCACAGATACGCAGTATTTT
CSASLKQRGGTDTQYF
>TRBV7-6|NA|TRBJ2-7|NA
TGTGCCAGCAGCTCCGGGACCGAGAGGGGCGAGCAGTACTTC
CASSSGTERGEQYF
>TRBV7-6|TRBD2|TRBJ2-2|NA
TGTGCCAGCAGCTTCGGACTAGCGGGGCCTAACGCCGGGGAGCTGTTTTTT
CASSFGLAGPNAGELFF
>TRBV27|NA|TRBJ1-6|few
TGTGCCAGCAGTTTATTCCAGGAAAATAATTCACCCCTCCACTTT
CASSLFQENNSPLHF
>TRBV12-3/TRBV12-4|NA|TRBJ1-1|NA
TGTGCCAGCACTGGTCCCACTCGGGACACTGAAGCTTTCTTT
CASTGPTRDTEAFF
>TRBV19|TRBD1|TRBJ1-1|NA
TGTGCCAGTAGTCGTTTGCAGGGGGCAGCGAACACTGAAGCTTTCTTT
CASSRLQGAANTEAFF
>TRBV4-1|TRBD1|TRBJ1-2|NA
TGCGCCAGCAGCCAAGCTCACCAAGACAGGGTGGATGGCTACACCTTC
CASSQAHQDRVDGYTF
>TRBV12-5|NA|TRBJ2-1|many
TGTGCTAGTGGTTCTAGTCTGGATGAGCAGTTCTTC
CASGSSLDEQFF
>TRBV12-5|TRBD2|TRBJ2-1|few
TGTGCTAGTGGTTTGGTGTCGGGGGGGCCCACTTACAATGAGCAGTTCTTC
CASGLVSGGPTYNEQFF
>TRBV5-1|TRBD2|TRBJ2-7|many
TGCGCCAGCAGCTGGACTAGCGGGACGTACGAGCAGTACTTC
CASSWTSGTYEQYF
>TRBV23-1|TRBD1|TRBJ1-5|few
TGCGCCAGCAGTCAACCGGGACAGGGAAGGACAAGCTGGGATCAGCCCCAGCATTTT
CASSQPGQGRTSWDQPQHF
>TRBV6-5|NA|TRBJ2-5|NA
TGTGCCAGCAACCCCTTGGGGGACCAAGAGACCCAGTACTTC
CASNPLGDQETQYF
>TRBV27|TRBD1|TRBJ2-3|NA
TGTGCCAGCAGTTACAGCCGGGACAGGGAGACAGATACGCAGTATTTT
CASSYSRDRETDTQYF
>TRBV27|TRBD2|TRBJ2-1|NA
TGTGCCAGCAGCTCCTCCTTTGGCGGGAGCTCCTACAATGAGCAGTTCTTC
CASSSSFGGSSYNEQFF
>TRBV13|NA|TRBJ2-3|few
TGTGCCAGCAGCCCCCGAGGCAGGACCACAGATACGCAGTATTTT
CASSPRGRTTDTQYF
>TRBV11-3|NA|TRBJ2-6|many
TGTGCCAGCAGCTTACCCCGCGGCAGGGGAACTGGGGCCAACGTCCTGACTTTC
CASSLPRGRGTGANVLTF
>TRBV6-1|TRBD2|TRBJ2-3|once
TGTGCCAGCAGGCAGGGCGGGGGGAGTGAGTATTTT
CASRQGGGSEYF
>TRBV4-1|NA|TRBJ1-4|NA
TGCGCCAGCAGCCAAGGACAGAAGGGAGAAAAACTGTTTTTT
CASSQGQKGEKLFF
>TRBV7-4|TRBD2|TRBJ2-6|NA
TGTGCCAGCAGCCCTAGCGGGTCGGACAAAAATTCTGGGGCCAACGTCCTGACTTTC
CASSPSGSDKNSGANVLTF
>TRBV7-2|NA|TRBJ2-4|NA
TGTGCCAGCTCTCCAAGGAGAACCGGGGGAGGCATTCAGTACTTC
CASSPRRTGGGIQYF
>TRBV11-3|NA|TRBJ2-7|once
TGTGCCAGCAGCTTAGGCTTTGGAACCACCTACGAGCAGTACTTC
CASSLGFGTTYEQYF
>TRBV19|TRBD1|TRBJ1-1|NA
TGTGCCAGTAGTGACAGGGGGCGCGTAGACACTGAAGCTTTCTTT
CASSDRGRVDTEAFF
>TRBV7-6|TRBD1|TRBJ1-1|NA
TGTGCCAGCAGCTTAGAGACAGGGTATTACGCTGAAGCTTTCTTT
CASSLETGYYAEAFF
>TRBV27|NA|TRBJ2-1|few
TGTGCCAGCACCTTCCGACCGGGCATTTACAATGAGCAGTTCTTC
CASTFRPGIYNEQFF
>TRBV7-9|NA|TRBJ2-5|once
TGTGCCAGCGACAATTGGGGGTCGCAAGAGACCCAGTACTTC
CASDNWGSQETQYF
>TRBV9|NA|TRBJ2-1|few
TGTGCCAGCAGAGGGGACGAGCAGTTCTTC
CASRGDEQFF
>TRBV6-1|NA|TRBJ1-5|NA
TGTGCCAGCAGTGAACTCCGGAAACTCAATCAGCCCCAGCATTTT
CASSELRKLNQPQHF
>TRBV28|NA|TRBJ1-1|once
TGTGCCAGCAACCCTGCCTGGAGGTTTAATATGAACACTGAAGCTTTCTTT
CASNPAWRFNMNTEAFF
>TRBV11-2|NA|TRBJ2-4|NA
TGTGCCAGCAGCTTATCCCAGGGGCCGCGTACTAAAAACATTCAGTACTTC
CASSLSQGPRTKNIQYF
>TRBV10-3|NA|TRBJ1-1|NA
TGTGCCATCAGTGAGAGGGAAGAGAAACCTGAAGCTTTCTTT
CAISEREEKPEAFF
>TRBV11-2|TRBD2|TRBJ2-7|NA
TGTGCCAGCAGCCTGACTAGCGGGAACGAGCAGTACTTC
CASSLTSGNEQYF